This is a list of T cell receptor beta chains from one sample in a study of a mutant IDH1 vaccine in newly diagnosed glioma. Produced via immunoSEQ multiplex PCR; TCRdb's table is partial and in-frame only. In the table there are over 45,000 clones, almost 95% of which are singletons. Antigen specificity for these receptors is unknown. This material consisted of PBMCs, taken from a glioma patient whose treatment included an IDH1 peptide vaccine. Receptors originate from a man aged 50 or older with glioma. Both conserved end residues are part of each CDR3. D genes are given only for firm matches. Some rows have no size entry. The others give once, few or many, or a class for an expanded clone.

D gene | clone size | J gene | V gene | CDR3 protein | CDR3 DNA
. | . | TRBJ2-2 | TRBV11-1 | CASSFGPGELFF | TGTGCCAGCAGCTTTGGCCCCGGGGAGCTGTTTTTT
. | . | TRBJ1-1 | TRBV4-2 | CASSQEGGTEAFF | TGTGCCAGCAGCCAAGAAGGGGGCACTGAAGCTTTCTTT
TRBD1 | . | TRBJ1-5 | TRBV2 | CASDRGGDQPQHF | TGTGCCAGTGACAGGGGGGGCGATCAGCCCCAGCATTTT
. | . | TRBJ1-2 | TRBV14 | CASSQDVVRSGYTF | TGTGCCAGCAGCCAAGATGTGGTAAGGTCTGGCTACACCTTC
. | . | TRBJ1-1 | TRBV28 | CASSLDSLTEAFF | TGTGCCAGCAGTTTAGACAGTCTCACTGAAGCTTTCTTT
. | once | TRBJ1-5 | TRBV6-8 | CATSLGRLNQPQHF | TGTGCCACCAGTCTCGGCCGGCTGAATCAGCCCCAGCATTTT
. | . | TRBJ2-1 | TRBV5-8 | CASSLRPSAGLYNEQFF | TGTGCCAGCAGCTTGCGGCCGTCGGCGGGGCTATACAATGAGCAGTTCTTC
TRBD1 | once | TRBJ2-3 | TRBV2 | CASSDRDRGADTQYF | TGTGCCAGCAGTGACCGGGACAGGGGTGCAGATACGCAGTATTTT
. | once | TRBJ1-2 | TRBV6-5 | CASSYSQGPRGGYTF | TGTGCCAGCAGTTACTCTCAGGGGCCTAGGGGCGGCTACACCTTC
. | . | TRBJ2-3 | TRBV7-9 | CASSLALSRTTDTQYF | TGTGCCAGCAGCTTAGCGCTTTCAAGAACCACAGATACGCAGTATTTT
. | once | TRBJ2-2 | TRBV2 | CASSEGRGGTGELFF | TGTGCCAGCAGTGAAGGCAGGGGTGGCACCGGGGAGCTGTTTTTT
. | . | TRBJ1-4 | TRBV4-2 | CASSHGRGTTNEKLFF | TGTGCCAGCAGCCACGGGCGGGGGACGACTAATGAAAAACTGTTTTTT
TRBD1 | . | TRBJ1-3 | TRBV18 | CASSPVGTGPFPSGNTIYF | TGTGCCAGCTCACCAGTAGGGACAGGCCCTTTCCCCTCTGGAAACACCATATATTTT
. | . | TRBJ1-2 | TRBV4-1 | CASSQGMSGSYGYTF | TGCGCCAGCAGCCAAGGCATGTCGGGAAGCTATGGCTACACCTTC